This T cell receptor beta chain was sequenced for a study of blood T cell repertoires in COVID-19. Study-level information: The United States, Italy and Spain supplied acute and convalescent COVID-19 samples. The analysed material was cDNA or gDNA that came from T cells, B-cell-depleted T cells, or PBMCs.

Original analysis: For nucleated cells, counts were estimated from reference gene primer amplification. Data came from immunoSEQ multiplex PCR; TCRdb stores just in-frame clones and leaves some out. The V and J calls and clone size come from that table; D and trimming were worked out from the DNA. The table lists 410,000 or so clones, about 89% of them singletons. Germline CDR1 reads SQVTM; CDR2 reads ANQGSEA. The CDR3 covers 12 residues. Between the trimmed V and J ends, which lost 3 bases and 4 bases, there was a span of 9 bases. Seattle participants joined during active infection and were tracked over time.

The V call is TRBV29-1, the J call TRBJ2-5, with D perhaps TRBD2 (6 bases). The sequenced sample was peripheral blood. The sequence came from a woman aged 40 to 50 with COVID-19, enrolled during active disease. CDR3 in amino acids: CSVDPRGETQYF. In nucleotides, the CDR3 is TGCAGCGTTGATCCGCGGGGAGAGACCCAGTACTTC.